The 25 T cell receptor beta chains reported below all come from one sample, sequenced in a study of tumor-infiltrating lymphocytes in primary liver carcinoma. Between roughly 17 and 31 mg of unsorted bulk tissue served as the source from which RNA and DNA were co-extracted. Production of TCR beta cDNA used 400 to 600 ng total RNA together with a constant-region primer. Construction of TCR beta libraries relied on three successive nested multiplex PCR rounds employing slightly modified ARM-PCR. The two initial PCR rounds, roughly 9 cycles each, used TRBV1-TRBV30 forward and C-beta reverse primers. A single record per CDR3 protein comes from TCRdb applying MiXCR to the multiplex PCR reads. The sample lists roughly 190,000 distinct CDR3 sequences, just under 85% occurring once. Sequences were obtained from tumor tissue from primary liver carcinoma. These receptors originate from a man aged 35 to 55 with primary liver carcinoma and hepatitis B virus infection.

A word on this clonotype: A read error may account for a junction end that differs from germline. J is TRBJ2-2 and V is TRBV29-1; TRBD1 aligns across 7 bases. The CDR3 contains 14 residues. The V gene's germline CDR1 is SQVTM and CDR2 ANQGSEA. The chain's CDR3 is CSAIEGANTAELFF. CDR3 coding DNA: TGCAGCGCCATAGAGGGGGCGAACACCGCGGAGCTGTTTTTT.

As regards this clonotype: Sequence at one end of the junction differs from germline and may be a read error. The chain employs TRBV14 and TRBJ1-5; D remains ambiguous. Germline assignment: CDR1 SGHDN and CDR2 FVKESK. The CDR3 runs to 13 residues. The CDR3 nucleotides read TGTGCCGGCAGCCAAGGACGGGATCAGCCCCACCATTTT. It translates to CAGSQGRDQPHHF.

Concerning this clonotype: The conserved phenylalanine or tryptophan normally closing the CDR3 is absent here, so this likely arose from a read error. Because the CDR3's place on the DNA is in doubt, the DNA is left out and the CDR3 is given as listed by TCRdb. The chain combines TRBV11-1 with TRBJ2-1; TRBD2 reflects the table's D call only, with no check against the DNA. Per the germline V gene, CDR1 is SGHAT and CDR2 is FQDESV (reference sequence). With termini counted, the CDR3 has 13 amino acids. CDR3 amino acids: CASSLALGGRQLL.

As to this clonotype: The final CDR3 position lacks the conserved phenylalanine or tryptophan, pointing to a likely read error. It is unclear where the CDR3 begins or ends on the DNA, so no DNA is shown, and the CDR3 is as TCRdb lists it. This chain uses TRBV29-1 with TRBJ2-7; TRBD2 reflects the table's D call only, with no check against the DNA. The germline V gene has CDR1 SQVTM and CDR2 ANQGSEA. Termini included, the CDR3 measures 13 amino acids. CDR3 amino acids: CSGRLAGGHGLYS.

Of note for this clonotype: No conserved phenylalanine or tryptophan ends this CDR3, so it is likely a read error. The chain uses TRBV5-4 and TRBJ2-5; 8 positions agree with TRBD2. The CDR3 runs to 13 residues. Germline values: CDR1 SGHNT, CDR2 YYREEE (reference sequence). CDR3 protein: CASSPTSVETQYI. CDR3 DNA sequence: TGTGCAAGCAGCCCGACTAGCGTAGAGACCCAGTACATC.

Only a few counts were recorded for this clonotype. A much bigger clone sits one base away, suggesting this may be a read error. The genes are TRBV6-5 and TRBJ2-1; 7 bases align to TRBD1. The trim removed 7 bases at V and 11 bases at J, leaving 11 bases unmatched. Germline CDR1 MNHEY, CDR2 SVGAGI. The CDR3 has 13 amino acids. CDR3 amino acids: CASNDETGTQQFF. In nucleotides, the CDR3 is TGTGCCAGCAATGACGAGACAGGGACCCAGCAGTTCTTC.

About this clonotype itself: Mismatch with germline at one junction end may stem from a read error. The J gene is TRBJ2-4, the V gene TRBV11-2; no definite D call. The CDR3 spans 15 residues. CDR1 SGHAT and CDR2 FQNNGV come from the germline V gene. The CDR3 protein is CASTTSAAAKNIQHF. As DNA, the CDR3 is TGTGCCAGCACCACTTCGGCAGCAGCCAAAAACATTCAGCACTTC.

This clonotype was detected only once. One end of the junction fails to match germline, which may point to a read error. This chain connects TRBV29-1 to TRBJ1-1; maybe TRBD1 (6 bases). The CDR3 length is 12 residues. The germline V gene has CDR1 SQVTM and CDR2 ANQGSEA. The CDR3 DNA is TGCAGCATGATAACGGGGGGCACTGAAGTTTTCTTT. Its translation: CSMITGGTEVFF.

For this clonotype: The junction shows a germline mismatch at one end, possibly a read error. In nucleotides, the CDR3 is TGTGCCAGCATCTTATATCTTGGGGGGCTCAGGCTGTTCTTT. Translating gives CASILYLGGLRLFF. This chain links TRBV11-2 with TRBJ1-4, with D tentatively TRBD1 (6 bases). The CDR3 runs 14 residues. Germline CDR1 SGHAT, CDR2 FQNNGV.

The CDR3 is CASSLVLQGRTGELFF. CDR3 coding DNA: TGTGCCAGCAGCTTAGTACTTCAGGGTAGGACCGGGGAGCTGTTTTTT. The chain employs TRBV7-9 and TRBJ2-2, with D perhaps TRBD1 (5 bases). Germline-derived CDR1 and CDR2 are SEHNR and FQNEAQ (reference sequence). There are 16 residues in the CDR3. Trimming took off 1 base at V and 5 bases at J, with 14 bases between the two ends.

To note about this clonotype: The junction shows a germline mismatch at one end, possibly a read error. The CDR3 DNA reads as TGTGCCAGCAGGTTAGAATCGGCAGGAGGCTCCGATACGCAGTATTTT. The encoded protein is CASRLESAGGSDTQYF. The chain combines TRBV11-1 with TRBJ2-3; D may be TRBD2 (5 bases). CDR3 length: 16 amino acids. The germline gives CDR1 SGHAT, CDR2 FQDESV (reference sequence).

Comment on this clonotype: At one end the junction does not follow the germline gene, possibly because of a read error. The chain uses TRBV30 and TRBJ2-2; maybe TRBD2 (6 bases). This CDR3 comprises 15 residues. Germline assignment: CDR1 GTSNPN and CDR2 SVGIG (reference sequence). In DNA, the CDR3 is TGTGTCTGGAGTGTATCGGGAGAGGACACCGTGGAGCTGTTTTTT. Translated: CVWSVSGEDTVELFF.

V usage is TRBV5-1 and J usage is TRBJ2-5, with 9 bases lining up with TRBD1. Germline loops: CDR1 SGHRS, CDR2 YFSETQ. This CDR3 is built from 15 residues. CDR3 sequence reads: CVSSQTGGEQETQYF. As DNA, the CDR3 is TGCGTCAGTAGCCAGACAGGGGGAGAACAAGAGACCCAGTACTTC.

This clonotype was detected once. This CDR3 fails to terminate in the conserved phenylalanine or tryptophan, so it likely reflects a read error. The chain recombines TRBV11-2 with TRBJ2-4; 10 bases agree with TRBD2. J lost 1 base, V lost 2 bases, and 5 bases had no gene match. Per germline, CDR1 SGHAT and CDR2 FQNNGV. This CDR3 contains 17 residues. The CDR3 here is CASSLHTSGIAKNIQYL. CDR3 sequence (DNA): TGTGCCAGCAGCTTACATACTAGCGGGATTGCCAAAAACATTCAGTACTTA.

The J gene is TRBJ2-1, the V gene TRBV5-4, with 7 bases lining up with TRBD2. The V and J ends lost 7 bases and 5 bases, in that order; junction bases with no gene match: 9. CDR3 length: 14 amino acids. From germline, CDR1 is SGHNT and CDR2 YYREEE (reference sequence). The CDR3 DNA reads TGTGCCAGCGGTCAGGTGGCGGGAGACAATGAGCAGTTCTTC. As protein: CASGQVAGDNEQFF.

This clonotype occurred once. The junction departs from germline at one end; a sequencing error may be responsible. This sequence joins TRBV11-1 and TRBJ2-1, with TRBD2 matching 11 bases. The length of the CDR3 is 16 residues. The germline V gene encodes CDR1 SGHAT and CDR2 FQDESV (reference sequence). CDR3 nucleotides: TGTGCCAGCAGTTTAGATATAGCGGGAGGGCGAAGTGGGCAGTTCTTC. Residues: CASSLDIAGGRSGQFF.

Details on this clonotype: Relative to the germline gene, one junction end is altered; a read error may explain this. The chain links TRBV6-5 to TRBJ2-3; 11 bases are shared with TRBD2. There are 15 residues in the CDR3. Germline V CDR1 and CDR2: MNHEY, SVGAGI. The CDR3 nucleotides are TGTGCCAACAACCCAAGACTAGCGGGAACAGATGCGCAGTATTTT. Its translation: CANNPRLAGTDAQYF.

CDR3 in amino acids: CTSSLDSVAYSRGYTF. CDR3 coding DNA: TGTACGAGCAGCTTAGATTCGGTAGCGTATTCTCGAGGCTACACCTTC. The J gene is TRBJ1-2, the V gene TRBV11-2; D ambiguous. This CDR3 is 16 amino acids long. Germline V gene lookup returns CDR1 SGHAT and CDR2 FQNNGV. The full variable domain, in which reference TRBV11-2 and TRBJ1-2 provide the parts outside the CDR3, is EAGVAQSPRYKIIEKRQSVAFWCNPISGHATLYWYQQILGQGPKLLIQFQNNGVVDDSQLPKDRFSAERLKGVDSTLKIQPAKLEDSAVYLCTSSLDSVAYSRGYTFGSGTRLTVV.

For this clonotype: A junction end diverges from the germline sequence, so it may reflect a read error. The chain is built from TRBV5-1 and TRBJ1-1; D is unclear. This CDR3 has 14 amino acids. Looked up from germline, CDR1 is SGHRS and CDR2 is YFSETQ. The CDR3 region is CTSILAGGYTEAFF. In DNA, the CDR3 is TGCACCAGCATCTTGGCCGGCGGTTACACTGAAGCTTTTTTT.

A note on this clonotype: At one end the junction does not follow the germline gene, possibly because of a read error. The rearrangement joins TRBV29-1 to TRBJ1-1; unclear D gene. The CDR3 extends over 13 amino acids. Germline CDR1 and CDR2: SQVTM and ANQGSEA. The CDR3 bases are TGCAACGCTCAGACCCAGAAGAACAATGAAGCTTTCTTT. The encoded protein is CNAQTQKNNEAFF.

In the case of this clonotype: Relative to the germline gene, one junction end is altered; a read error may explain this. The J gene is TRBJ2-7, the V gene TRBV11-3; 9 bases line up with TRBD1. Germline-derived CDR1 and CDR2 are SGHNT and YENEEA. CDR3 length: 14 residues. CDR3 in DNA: TGTACCACTCGACAGGGGGTGACCTCCTGCGAGCAGTACTTC. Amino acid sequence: CTTRQGVTSCEQYF.

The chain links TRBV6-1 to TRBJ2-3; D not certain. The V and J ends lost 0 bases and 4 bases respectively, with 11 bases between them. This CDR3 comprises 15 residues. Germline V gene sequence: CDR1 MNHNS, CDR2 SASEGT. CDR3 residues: CASSEAGDGADTQYF. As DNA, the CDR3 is TGTGCCAGCAGTGAAGCTGGAGACGGAGCAGATACGCAGTATTTT.

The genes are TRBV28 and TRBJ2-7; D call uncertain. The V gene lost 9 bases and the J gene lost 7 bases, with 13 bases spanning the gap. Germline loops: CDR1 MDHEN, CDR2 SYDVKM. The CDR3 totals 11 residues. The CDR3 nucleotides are TGTGCCAGTAGTGACTTGGGGGAGCAGTACTTC. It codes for CASSDLGEQYF.

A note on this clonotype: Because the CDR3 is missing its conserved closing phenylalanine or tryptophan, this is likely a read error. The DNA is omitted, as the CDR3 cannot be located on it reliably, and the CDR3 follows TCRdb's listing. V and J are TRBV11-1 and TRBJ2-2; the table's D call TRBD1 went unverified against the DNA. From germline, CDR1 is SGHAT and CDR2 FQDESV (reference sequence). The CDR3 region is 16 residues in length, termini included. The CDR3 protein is CASSPGVGANTGELSL.

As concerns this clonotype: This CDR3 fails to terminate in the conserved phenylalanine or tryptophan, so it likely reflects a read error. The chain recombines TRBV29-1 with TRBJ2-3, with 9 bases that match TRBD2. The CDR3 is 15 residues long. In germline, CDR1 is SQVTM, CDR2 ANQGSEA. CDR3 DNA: TGTAGCGTTAGCGGGATTAGCGGGAGAGGGGATACGCAGTATGTT. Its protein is CSVSGISGRGDTQYV.